This entry features one T cell receptor beta chain sequence. The junction departs from the called germline gene at one end, perhaps through a read error. The sample is drawn from a study of early T cells in non-severe SARS-CoV-2 infection. Each cDNA molecule carried a unique molecular identifier. TCRdb processed the 5' RACE reads anew with MiXCR; each CDR3 protein has one entry. The table shows more than 55,000 distinct CDR3 sequences, with around 9% occurring only once. The germline V gene encodes CDR1 SSHAT and CDR2 FNYEAQ (reference sequence). The CDR3 contains 15 residues. This chain connects TRBV7-7 to TRBJ2-3, with 8 bases lining up with TRBD2. The clonotype was recovered from an adult who was a healthcare worker with PCR-confirmed SARS-CoV-2 infection or an uninfected control (not recorded which). Sequencing used whole blood. Here the CDR3 reads CASSLGTGGIDTQYF. CDR3 DNA: TGTGCTAGCAGCTTAGGCACGGGAGGGATAGATACGCAGTATTTT.